This T cell receptor beta chain comes out of a study of blood T cell repertoires in COVID-19. Study as a whole: Samples representing acute and convalescent COVID-19 were sourced from the United States, Italy and Spain. T cells, B-cell-depleted T cells, or PBMCs supplied cDNA or gDNA.

As processed by the authors: Reference gene primer amplification gave nucleated cell count estimates. TCRdb keeps only in-frame clones here, not all; method: immunoSEQ multiplex PCR. The V and J calls and clone size are taken from that table; D and trimming were inferred from the DNA. The sample lists roughly 100,000 clones; about three quarters were seen once. The clonotype comes from a man in his sixties or seventies with acute or convalescent COVID-19. Sequencing was performed on peripheral blood.

CDR3 nucleotide sequence: TGTGCCACCAGTGACAAGGACAGGGCTGAAGAGACCCAGTACTTC. Translating it yields CATSDKDRAEETQYF. The gene calls are TRBV24-1 and TRBJ2-5; 8 bases fit TRBD1. Germline V gene data show CDR1 as KGHDR and CDR2 as SFDVKD. This CDR3 comprises 15 residues. V lost 4 bases, J lost 3 bases, and 6 bases stayed unmatched.